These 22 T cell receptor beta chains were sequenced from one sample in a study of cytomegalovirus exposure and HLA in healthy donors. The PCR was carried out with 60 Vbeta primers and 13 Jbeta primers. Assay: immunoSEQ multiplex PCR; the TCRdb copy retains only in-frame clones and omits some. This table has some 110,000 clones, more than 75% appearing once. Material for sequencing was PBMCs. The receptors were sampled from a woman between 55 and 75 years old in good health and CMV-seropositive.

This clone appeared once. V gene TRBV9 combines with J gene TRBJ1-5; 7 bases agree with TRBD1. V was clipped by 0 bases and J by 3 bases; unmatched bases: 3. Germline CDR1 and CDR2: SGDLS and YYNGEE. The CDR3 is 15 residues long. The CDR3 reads CASSVGQGHNQPQHF. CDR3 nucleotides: TGTGCCAGCAGCGTAGGACAGGGACACAATCAGCCCCAGCATTTT.

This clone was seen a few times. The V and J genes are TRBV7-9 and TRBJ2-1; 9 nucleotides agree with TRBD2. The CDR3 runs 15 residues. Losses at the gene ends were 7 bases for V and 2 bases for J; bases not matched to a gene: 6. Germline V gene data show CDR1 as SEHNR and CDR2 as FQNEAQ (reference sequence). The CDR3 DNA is TGTGCCAGCATCTCGGCTAGCGGGACCTACAATGAGCAGTTCTTC. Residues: CASISASGTYNEQFF.

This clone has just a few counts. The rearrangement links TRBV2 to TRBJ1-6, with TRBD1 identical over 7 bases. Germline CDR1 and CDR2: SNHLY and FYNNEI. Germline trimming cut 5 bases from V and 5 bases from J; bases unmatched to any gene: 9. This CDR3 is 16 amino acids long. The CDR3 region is CASSNRDSRNNSPLHF. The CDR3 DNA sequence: TGTGCCAGCAGTAACCGGGACAGCAGAAATAATTCACCCCTCCACTTT. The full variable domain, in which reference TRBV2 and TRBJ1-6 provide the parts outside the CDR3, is EPEVTQTPSHQVTQMGQEVILRCVPISNHLYFYWYRQILGQKVEFLVSFYNNEISEKSEIFDDQFSVERPDGSNFTLKIRSTKLEDSAMYFCASSNRDSRNNSPLHFGNGTRLTVT.

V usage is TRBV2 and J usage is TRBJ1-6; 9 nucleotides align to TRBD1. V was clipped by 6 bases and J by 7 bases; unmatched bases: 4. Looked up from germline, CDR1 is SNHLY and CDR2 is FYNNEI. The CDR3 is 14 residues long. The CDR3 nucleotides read TGTGCCAGCAGGGGGGACAGGGAAAATTCACCCCTCCACTTT. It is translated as CASRGDRENSPLHF.

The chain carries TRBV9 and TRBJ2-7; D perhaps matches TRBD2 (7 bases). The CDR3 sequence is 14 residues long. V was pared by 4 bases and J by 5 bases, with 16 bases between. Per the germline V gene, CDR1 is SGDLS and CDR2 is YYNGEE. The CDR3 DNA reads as TGTGCCAGCAGCCCCAGGGGCGGGGGCAACGAGCAGTACTTC. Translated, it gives CASSPRGGGNEQYF.

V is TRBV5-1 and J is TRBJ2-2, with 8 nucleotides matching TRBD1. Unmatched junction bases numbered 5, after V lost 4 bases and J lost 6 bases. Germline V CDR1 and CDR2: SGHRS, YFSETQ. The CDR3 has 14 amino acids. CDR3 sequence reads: CASSPWTGPGELFF. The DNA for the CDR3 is TGCGCCAGCAGCCCCTGGACAGGGCCCGGGGAGCTGTTTTTT.

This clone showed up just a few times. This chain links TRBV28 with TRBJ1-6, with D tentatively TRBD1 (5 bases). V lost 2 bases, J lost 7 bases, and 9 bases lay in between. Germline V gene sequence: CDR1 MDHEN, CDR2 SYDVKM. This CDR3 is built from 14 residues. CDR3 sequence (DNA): TGTGCCAGCAGTTTAGCAGGGAGGAATTCACCCCTCCACTTT. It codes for CASSLAGRNSPLHF.

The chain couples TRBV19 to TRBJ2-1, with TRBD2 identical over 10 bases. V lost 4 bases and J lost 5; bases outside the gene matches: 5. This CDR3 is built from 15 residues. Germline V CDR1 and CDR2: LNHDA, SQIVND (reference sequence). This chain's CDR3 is CASSRPTSGDNEQFF. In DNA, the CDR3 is TGTGCCAGTAGTAGGCCAACTAGCGGGGACAATGAGCAGTTCTTC. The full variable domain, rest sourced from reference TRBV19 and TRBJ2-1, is DGGITQSPKYLFRKEGQNVTLSCEQNLNHDAMYWYRQDPGQGLRLIYYSQIVNDFQKGDIAEGYSVSREKKESFPLTVTSAQKNPTAFYLCASSRPTSGDNEQFFGPGTRLTVL.

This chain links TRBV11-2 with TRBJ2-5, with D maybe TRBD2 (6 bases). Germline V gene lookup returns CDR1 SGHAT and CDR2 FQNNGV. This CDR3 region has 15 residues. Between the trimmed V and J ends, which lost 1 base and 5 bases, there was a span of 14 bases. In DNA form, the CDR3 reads TGTGCCAGCAGCTTAGCGGGGTGGAGGGCGGAGACCCAGTACTTC. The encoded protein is CASSLAGWRAETQYF.

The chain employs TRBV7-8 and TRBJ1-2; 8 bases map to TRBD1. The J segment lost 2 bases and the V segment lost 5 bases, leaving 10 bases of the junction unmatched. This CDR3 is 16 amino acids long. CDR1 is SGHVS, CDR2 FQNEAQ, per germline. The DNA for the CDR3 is TGTGCCAGCAGCCCTATGACCGGACAGGGAAACTATGGCTACACCTTC. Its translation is CASSPMTGQGNYGYTF.

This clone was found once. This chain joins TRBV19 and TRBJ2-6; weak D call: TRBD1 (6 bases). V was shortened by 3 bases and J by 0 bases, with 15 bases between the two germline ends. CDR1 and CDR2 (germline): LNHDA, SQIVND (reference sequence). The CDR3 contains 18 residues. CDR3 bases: TGTGCCAGTAGTATTGGGGGCAGAGATTACTCTGGGGCCAACGTCCTGACTTTC. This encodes CASSIGGRDYSGANVLTF.

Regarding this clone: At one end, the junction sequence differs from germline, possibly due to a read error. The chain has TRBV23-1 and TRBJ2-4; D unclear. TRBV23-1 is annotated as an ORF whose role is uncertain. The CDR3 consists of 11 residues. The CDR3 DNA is TGCCCCGTTGCCGTCTGGAACAGTCAGTACTTC. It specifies CPVAVWNSQYF.

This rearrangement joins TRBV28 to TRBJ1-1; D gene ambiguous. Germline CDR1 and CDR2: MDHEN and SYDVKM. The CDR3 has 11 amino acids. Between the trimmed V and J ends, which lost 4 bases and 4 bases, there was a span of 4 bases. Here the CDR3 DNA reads TGTGCCAGCAGTTCCGTCACTGAAGCTTTCTTT. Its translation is CASSSVTEAFF.

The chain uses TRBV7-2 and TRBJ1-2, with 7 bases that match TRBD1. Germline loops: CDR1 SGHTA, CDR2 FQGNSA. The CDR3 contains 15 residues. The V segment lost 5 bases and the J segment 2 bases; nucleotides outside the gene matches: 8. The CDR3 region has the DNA TGTGCCAGCAGCCTCCAGGGGGGAGTCAACTATGGCTACACCTTC. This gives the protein CASSLQGGVNYGYTF.

CDR3 DNA: TGTGCCAGCAGCTTTTACGGGACTAGCGCTTCCGAGCAGTACTTC. Protein sequence: CASSFYGTSASEQYF. V is TRBV5-6 and J is TRBJ2-7; 10 nucleotides align to TRBD2. Trimming at V came to 2 bases and at J to 6 bases, leaving 8 bases not matched to a gene. The CDR3 sequence is 15 residues long. The germline gives CDR1 SGHDT, CDR2 YYEEEE. The full variable domain, its missing parts supplied by reference TRBV5-6 and TRBJ2-7, is DAGVTQSPTHLIKTRGQQVTLRCSPKSGHDTVSWYQQALGQGPQFIFQYYEEEERQRGNFPDRFSGHQFPNYSSELNVNALLLGDSALYLCASSFYGTSASEQYFGPGTRLTVT.

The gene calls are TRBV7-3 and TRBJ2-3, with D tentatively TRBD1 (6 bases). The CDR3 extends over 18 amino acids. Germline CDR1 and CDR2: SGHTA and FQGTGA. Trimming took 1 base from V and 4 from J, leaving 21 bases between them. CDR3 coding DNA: TGTGCCAGCAGCTTAATCCCTTCGGGAAGGGGGTCGGCAGATACGCAGTATTTT. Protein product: CASSLIPSGRGSADTQYF.

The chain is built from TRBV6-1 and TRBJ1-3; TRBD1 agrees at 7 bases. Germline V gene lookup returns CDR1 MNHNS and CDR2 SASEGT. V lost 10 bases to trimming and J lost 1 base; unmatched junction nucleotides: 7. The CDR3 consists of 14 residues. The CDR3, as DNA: TGTGCCACCCCCGGGACAGCGTCTGGAAACACCATATATTTT. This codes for CATPGTASGNTIYF.

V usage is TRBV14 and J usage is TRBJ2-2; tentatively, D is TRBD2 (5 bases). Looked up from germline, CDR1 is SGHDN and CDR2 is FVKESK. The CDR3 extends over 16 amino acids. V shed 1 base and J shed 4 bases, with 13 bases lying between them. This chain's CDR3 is CASSQGASRFTGELFF. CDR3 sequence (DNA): TGTGCCAGCAGCCAAGGGGCTAGCAGGTTCACCGGGGAGCTGTTTTTT.

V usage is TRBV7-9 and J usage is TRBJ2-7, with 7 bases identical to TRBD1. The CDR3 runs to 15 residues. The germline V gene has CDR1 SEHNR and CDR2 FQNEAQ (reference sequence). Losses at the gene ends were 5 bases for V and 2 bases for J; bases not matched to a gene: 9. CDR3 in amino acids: CASSHPGQSTYEQYF. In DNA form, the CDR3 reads TGTGCCAGCAGCCACCCGGGACAGTCCACCTACGAGCAGTACTTC.

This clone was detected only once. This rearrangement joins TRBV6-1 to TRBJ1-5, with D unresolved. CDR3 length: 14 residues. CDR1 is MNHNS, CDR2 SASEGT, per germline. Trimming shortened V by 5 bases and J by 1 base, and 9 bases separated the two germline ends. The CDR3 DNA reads TGTGCCAGCAGTCAGGAAGTGAGCAATCAGCCCCAGCATTTT. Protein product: CASSQEVSNQPQHF.

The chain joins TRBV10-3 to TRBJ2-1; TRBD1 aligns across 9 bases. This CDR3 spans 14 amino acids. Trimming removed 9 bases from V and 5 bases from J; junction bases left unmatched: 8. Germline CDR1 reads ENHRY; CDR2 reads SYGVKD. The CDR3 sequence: CAILPGQGHNEQFF. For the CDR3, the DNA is TGTGCCATTTTACCGGGACAGGGACACAATGAGCAGTTCTTC.

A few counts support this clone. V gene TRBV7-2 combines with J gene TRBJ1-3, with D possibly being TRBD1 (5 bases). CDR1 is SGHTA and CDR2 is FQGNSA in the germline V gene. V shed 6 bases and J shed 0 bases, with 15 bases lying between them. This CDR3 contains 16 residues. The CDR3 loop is CASRPLGQGSGNTIYF. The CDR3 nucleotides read TGTGCCAGCAGACCTCTTGGTCAGGGCTCTGGAAACACCATATATTTT.